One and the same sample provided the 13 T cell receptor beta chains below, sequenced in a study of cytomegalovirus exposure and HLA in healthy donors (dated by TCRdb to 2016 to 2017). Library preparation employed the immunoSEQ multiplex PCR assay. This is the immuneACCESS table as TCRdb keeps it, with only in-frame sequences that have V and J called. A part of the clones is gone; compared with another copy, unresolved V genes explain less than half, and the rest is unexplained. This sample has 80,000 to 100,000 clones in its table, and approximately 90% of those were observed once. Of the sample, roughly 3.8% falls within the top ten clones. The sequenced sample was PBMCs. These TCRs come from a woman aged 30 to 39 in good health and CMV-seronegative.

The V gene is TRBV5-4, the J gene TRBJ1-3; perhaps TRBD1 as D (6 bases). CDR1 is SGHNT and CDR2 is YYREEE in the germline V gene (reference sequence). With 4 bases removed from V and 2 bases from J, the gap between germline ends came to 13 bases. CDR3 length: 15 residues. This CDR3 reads CASSDGQSAGNTIYF. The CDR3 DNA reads TGTGCCAGCAGCGACGGACAGTCAGCTGGAAACACCATATATTTT.

In DNA form, the CDR3 reads TGCAGCGTTGCTCAGGGGAATTCCGCAGATACGCAGTATTTT. It yields the protein CSVAQGNSADTQYF. The rearrangement joins TRBV29-1 to TRBJ2-3; perhaps TRBD1 as D (6 bases). The CDR3 spans 14 residues. Trimming left V 4 bases short and J 4 bases short, with 15 bases between. CDR1 is SQVTM and CDR2 is ANQGSEA in the germline V gene.

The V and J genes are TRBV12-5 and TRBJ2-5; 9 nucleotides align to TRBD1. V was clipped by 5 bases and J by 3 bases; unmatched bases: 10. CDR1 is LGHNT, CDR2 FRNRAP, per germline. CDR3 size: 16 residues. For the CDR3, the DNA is TGTGCTAGTGGTCCCACGGTCAGGACAGGGGAAGAGACCCAGTACTTC. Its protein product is CASGPTVRTGEETQYF.

CDR3: CASSEAPRGDGETQYF. For the CDR3, the DNA is TGTGCCAGCAGTGAAGCACCACGGGGGGACGGGGAGACCCAGTACTTC. The V and J genes are TRBV6-1 and TRBJ2-5; TRBD2 matches 7 bases. The CDR3 contains 16 residues. Trimming took 0 bases from V and 5 from J; bases not matched to a gene: 9. CDR1 is MNHNS, CDR2 SASEGT, per germline.

The CDR3, as DNA: TGTGCCAGCAGCGCTCAGGAACTAGCTAACTATGGCTACACCTTC. Translation: CASSAQELANYGYTF. The chain links TRBV9 to TRBJ1-2, with no clear D. Germline V gives CDR1 SGDLS, CDR2 YYNGEE. The germline V and J ends were trimmed by 3 bases and 0 bases, with 12 bases remaining between them. The CDR3 has 15 residues. The full variable domain, rest sourced from reference TRBV9 and TRBJ1-2, is DSGVTQTPKHLITATGQRVTLRCSPRSGDLSVYWYQQSLDQGLQFLIQYYNGEERAKGNILERFSAQQFPDLHSELNLSSLELGDSALYFCASSAQELANYGYTFGSGTRLTVV.

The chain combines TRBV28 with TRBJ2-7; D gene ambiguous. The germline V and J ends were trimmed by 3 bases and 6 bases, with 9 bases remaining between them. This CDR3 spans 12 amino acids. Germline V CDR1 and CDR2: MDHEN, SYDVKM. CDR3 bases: TGTGCCAGCAGTTTGTCTTTCCGCGAGCAGTACTTC. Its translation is CASSLSFREQYF. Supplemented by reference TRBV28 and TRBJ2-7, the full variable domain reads DVKVTQSSRYLVKRTGEKVFLECVQDMDHENMFWYRQDPGLGLRLIYFSYDVKMKEKGDIPEGYSVSREKKERFSLILESASTNQTSMYLCASSLSFREQYFGPGTRLTVT.

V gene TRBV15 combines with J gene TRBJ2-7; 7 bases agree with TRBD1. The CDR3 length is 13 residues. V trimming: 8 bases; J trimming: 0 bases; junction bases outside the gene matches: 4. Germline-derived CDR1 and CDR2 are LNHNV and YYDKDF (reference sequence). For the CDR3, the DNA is TGTGCCACCGGGGACAGTTACTCCTACGAGCAGTACTTC. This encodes CATGDSYSYEQYF. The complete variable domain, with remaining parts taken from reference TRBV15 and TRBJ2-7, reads DAMVIQNPRYQVTQFGKPVTLSCSQTLNHNVMYWYQQKSSQAPKLLFHYYDKDFNNEADTPDNFQSRRPNTSFCFLDIRSPGLGDTAMYLCATGDSYSYEQYFGPGTRLTVT.

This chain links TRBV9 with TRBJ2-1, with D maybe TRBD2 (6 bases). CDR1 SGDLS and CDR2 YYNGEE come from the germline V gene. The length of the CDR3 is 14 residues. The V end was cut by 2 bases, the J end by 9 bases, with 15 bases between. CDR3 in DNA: TGTGCCAGCAGCGTGACGGGACTCGGCCCTGAGCAGTTCTTC. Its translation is CASSVTGLGPEQFF.

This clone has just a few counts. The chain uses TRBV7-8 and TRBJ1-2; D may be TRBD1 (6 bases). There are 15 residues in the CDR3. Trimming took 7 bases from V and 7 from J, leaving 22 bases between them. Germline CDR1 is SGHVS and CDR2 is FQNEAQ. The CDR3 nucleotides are TGTGCCAGCAACCCGCGGACAGACAGAGGGAGTGGCTACACCTTC. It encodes CASNPRTDRGSGYTF.

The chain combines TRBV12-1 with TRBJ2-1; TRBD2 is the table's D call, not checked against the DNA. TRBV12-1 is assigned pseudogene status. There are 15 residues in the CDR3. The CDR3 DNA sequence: TGTGCCATCGGACTAGCGGGTTCTTCCCACAATGAGCAGTTCTTC. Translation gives CAIGLAGSSHNEQFF.

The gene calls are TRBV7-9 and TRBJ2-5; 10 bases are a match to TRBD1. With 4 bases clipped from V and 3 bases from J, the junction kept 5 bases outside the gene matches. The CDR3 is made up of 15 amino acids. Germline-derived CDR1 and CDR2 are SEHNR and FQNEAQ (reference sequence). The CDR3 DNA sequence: TGTGCCAGCAGCTCGGGACAGGGGAATGAAGAGACCCAGTACTTC. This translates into CASSSGQGNEETQYF.

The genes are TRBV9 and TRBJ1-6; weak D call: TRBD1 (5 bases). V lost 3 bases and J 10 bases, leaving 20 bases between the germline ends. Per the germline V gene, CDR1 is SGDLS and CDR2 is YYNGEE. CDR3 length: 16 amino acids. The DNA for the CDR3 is TGTGCCAGCAGCGCGGATAAGGGGTCGTTTTGGTCACCCCTCCACTTT. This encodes CASSADKGSFWSPLHF.

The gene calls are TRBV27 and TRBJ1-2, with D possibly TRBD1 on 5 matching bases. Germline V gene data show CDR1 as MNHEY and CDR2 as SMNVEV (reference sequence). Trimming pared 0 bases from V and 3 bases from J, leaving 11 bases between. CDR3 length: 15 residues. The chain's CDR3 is CASSLSAGVHYGYTF. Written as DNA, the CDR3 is TGTGCCAGCAGTTTATCGGCGGGGGTTCACTATGGCTACACCTTC.